This T cell receptor (beta chain) is drawn from a study of T-cell reconstitution after alpha-beta-depleted transplantation in children. V dropped 1 base and J dropped 6 bases, with 10 bases sitting between them. The CDR3 contains 14 residues. In this sample, this clonotype turned up many times. The library targeted TCRbeta and was prepared with unique molecular identifiers. TCRdb redid the calling of the PCR reads with MiXCR, one entry per CDR3 protein. The repertoire includes tens of thousands of distinct CDR3 sequences, 11% of them detected once, and more than 20% sits in the top ten. The J gene is TRBJ1-5, the V gene TRBV12-3 or TRBV12-4; D remains unclear. The sequenced sample was PBMCs from the stem cell graft donor, obtained from the stem cell graft. This receptor was identified in a human donor who donated a stem cell graft to a child with chronic granulomatous disease. The chain's CDR3 is CASSLGVSAQPQHF. The DNA for the CDR3 is TGTGCCAGCAGTTTAGGGGTTTCGGCTCAGCCCCAGCATTTT.